The rows below give T cell receptor beta chains drawn from one sample of a study of PD-L1 blockade in urothelial cancer. Assay used: immunoSEQ multiplex PCR; TCRdb lists only in-frame clones, some missing. This sample has 15,000 or so clones, with around 87% found just once. This specimen was PBMCs, taken around atezolizumab (anti-PD-L1) treatment. Every receptor here comes from a man in his 70s with urothelial cancer. Both conserved end residues are part of each CDR3. D genes are given only for firm matches. Clone size is shown for a subset of rows, as once, few, many or a class of expanded clone.

d_call	v_call	clone_size	j_call	cdr3_aa	cdr3_nt
.	TRBV28	.	TRBJ1-4	CASSTIGVAGEKLFF	TGTGCCAGCAGCACTATTGGAGTCGCCGGGGAAAAACTGTTTTTT
.	TRBV7-6	.	TRBJ1-6	CASSFGREGSPLHF	TGTGCCAGCAGCTTCGGCAGGGAAGGTTCACCCCTCCACTTT
.	TRBV6-5	.	TRBJ2-7	CASSYYRSSSYEQYF	TGTGCCAGCAGTTACTATAGGAGTTCGTCCTACGAGCAGTACTTC
.	TRBV27	.	TRBJ1-6	CASSFSRTANSPLHF	TGTGCCAGCAGTTTCTCTCGGACAGCAAATTCACCCCTCCACTTT
.	TRBV4-1	.	TRBJ2-7	CASSPPSSSYEQYF	TGCGCCAGCAGCCCCCCCTCGAGCTCCTACGAGCAGTACTTC
TRBD2	TRBV30	once	TRBJ2-5	CAGNGGSQETQYF	TGTGCCGGTAACGGGGGGAGCCAAGAGACCCAGTACTTC
TRBD1	TRBV6-1	.	TRBJ2-7	CASNAGQGNLYEQYF	TGTGCCAGCAACGCGGGACAGGGGAATCTCTACGAGCAGTACTTC
.	TRBV30	once	TRBJ1-5	CAWSVGRTAGQPQHF	TGTGCCTGGAGTGTTGGCAGGACAGCAGGCCAGCCCCAGCATTTT
.	TRBV2	.	TRBJ1-5	CASNQEGPQPQHF	TGTGCCAGCAACCAGGAGGGACCCCAGCCCCAGCATTTT
.	TRBV2	.	TRBJ1-6	CASSEMAGGDYNSPLHF	TGTGCCAGCAGTGAAATGGCGGGTGGGGACTATAATTCACCCCTCCACTTT
.	TRBV6-6	few	TRBJ1-5	CASSFWTANQPQHF	TGTGCCAGCAGTTTCTGGACAGCGAATCAGCCCCAGCATTTT
.	TRBV5-1	.	TRBJ2-3	CASSLAQVADTQYF	TGCGCCAGCAGCTTGGCCCAGGTCGCAGATACGCAGTATTTT
TRBD2	TRBV4-1	.	TRBJ2-3	CASSPTSGGPEADTQYF	TGCGCCAGCAGCCCGACTAGCGGGGGGCCAGAGGCAGATACGCAGTATTTT
.	TRBV9	.	TRBJ1-1	CASSKNGQPNTEAFF	TGTGCCAGCAGCAAGAATGGACAGCCGAACACTGAAGCTTTCTTT
TRBD1	TRBV29-1	once	TRBJ1-3	CSARRTGGNTIYF	TGCAGCGCCCGTCGGACAGGCGGAAACACCATATATTTT
.	TRBV7-6	.	TRBJ2-1	CASSLVFHEQFF	TGTGCCAGCAGCTTAGTATTCCATGAGCAGTTCTTC
TRBD1	TRBV4-1	.	TRBJ1-1	CASSQNQGDTEAFF	TGCGCCAGCAGCCAGAACCAGGGGGACACTGAAGCTTTCTTT
.	TRBV6-1	.	TRBJ1-3	CASRVGANGNTIYF	TGTGCCAGCAGGGTGGGGGCGAATGGAAACACCATATATTTT
TRBD1	TRBV2	.	TRBJ1-6	CASSEERGGGEANSPLHF	TGTGCCAGCAGTGAAGAGAGAGGAGGGGGCGAGGCGAATTCACCCCTCCACTTT
.	TRBV5-1	.	TRBJ2-3	CASSWGQGSTDTQYF	TGCGCCAGCAGCTGGGGACAAGGGAGCACAGATACGCAGTATTTT
TRBD1	TRBV28	.	TRBJ1-1	CASSLIIAIPTGYTEAFF	TGTGCCAGCAGCTTAATTATCGCCATACCGACAGGGTACACTGAAGCTTTCTTT
TRBD1	TRBV29-1	.	TRBJ2-1	CSVDGTGGDEQFF	TGCAGCGTCGATGGGACAGGGGGAGATGAGCAGTTCTTC
.	TRBV7-9	few	TRBJ1-3	CGLRSGDSGNTIYF	TGTGGCTTAAGATCGGGGGACTCTGGAAACACCATATATTTT
TRBD1	TRBV7-9	.	TRBJ1-1	CASSWGQVGTEAFF	TGTGCCAGCAGCTGGGGACAGGTAGGCACTGAAGCTTTCTTT
.	TRBV2	.	TRBJ1-1	CASSVTEPNTEAFF	TGTGCCAGCAGTGTGACAGAACCGAACACTGAAGCTTTCTTT
.	TRBV10-3	.	TRBJ1-2	CAISDQGSNYGYTF	TGTGCCATCAGTGATCAGGGGTCGAACTATGGCTACACCTTC
.	TRBV19	few	TRBJ1-5	CASSKGTIGQPQHF	TGTGCCAGTAGCAAAGGGACAATAGGTCAGCCCCAGCATTTT
TRBD1	TRBV5-4	large	TRBJ1-2	CASSLGDQGARGYTF	TGTGCCAGCAGCTTGGGCGACCAGGGGGCGCGTGGCTACACCTTC
TRBD1	TRBV2	.	TRBJ1-6	CASSADRGSGNSPLHF	TGTGCCAGCAGTGCCGACAGGGGAAGTGGGAATTCACCCCTCCACTTT
.	TRBV21-1	.	TRBJ1-6	CASSKGEPQILSSPLHF	TGTGCCAGCAGCAAAGGGGAGCCACAAATCCTAAGTTCACCCCTCCACTTT
.	TRBV6-5	.	TRBJ2-7	CASSFRDTTYEQYF	TGTGCCAGCAGTTTCCGGGACACAACCTACGAGCAGTACTTC
.	TRBV5-1	.	TRBJ1-1	CASSLGQGWNTEAFF	TGCGCCAGCAGCTTGGGGCAGGGGTGGAACACTGAAGCTTTCTTT
.	TRBV7-2	.	TRBJ2-5	CASSLYTQETQYF	TGTGCCAGCAGCTTATATACTCAAGAGACCCAGTACTTC
TRBD2	TRBV27	once	TRBJ2-2	CASSLPGGGGELFF	TGTGCCAGCAGTCTACCCGGGGGAGGGGGGGAGCTGTTTTTT
TRBD2	TRBV7-9	.	TRBJ2-3	CASTPWGGSTDTQYF	TGTGCCAGCACACCCTGGGGGGGTAGCACAGATACGCAGTATTTT
TRBD2	TRBV5-6	.	TRBJ2-3	CASSPGLAGDTQYF	TGTGCCAGCAGCCCGGGACTAGCAGGAGATACGCAGTATTTT
TRBD1	TRBV25-1	.	TRBJ2-7	CASSVRGPSYEQYF	TGTGCCAGCAGTGTGAGGGGGCCCTCCTACGAGCAGTACTTC
TRBD1	TRBV7-9	.	TRBJ2-2	CASSFGTDTGELFF	TGTGCCAGCAGCTTCGGGACAGACACCGGGGAGCTGTTTTTT
.	TRBV30	.	TRBJ1-1	CAWSKGRAHVSVFF	TGTGCCTGGAGTAAGGGCAGGGCACATGTGTCGGTTTTCTTT
.	TRBV28	.	TRBJ1-2	CASSPFRGGYTF	TGTGCCAGCAGCCCCTTTAGGGGTGGCTACACCTTC